The following is a T cell receptor beta chain sequence with its context. The data belong to a study of cytomegalovirus exposure and HLA in healthy donors. PCR employed 60 Vbeta and 13 Jbeta primers. Assay used: immunoSEQ multiplex PCR; TCRdb lists only in-frame clones, some missing. Among 150,000 to 200,000 clones listed, about 78% were seen once. The germline V gene has CDR1 SGHTA and CDR2 FQGTGA. This CDR3 is 15 amino acids long. J was trimmed by 4 bases and V by 1 base; bases with no gene match: 4. The genes are TRBV7-3 and TRBJ2-5, with TRBD2 matching over 9 bases. This TCR was recovered from a woman between 50 and 59 years old in good health and CMV-seropositive. Sequenced material: PBMCs. As DNA, the CDR3 is TGTGCCAGCAGCTTAAGCGGGGGGGCCGGAGAGACCCAGTACTTC. Protein product: CASSLSGGAGETQYF. Using reference TRBV7-3 and TRBJ2-5 for the parts outside the CDR3, the full variable domain is GAGVSQTPSNKVTEKGKYVELRCDPISGHTALYWYRQSLGQGPEFLIYFQGTGAADDSGLPNDRFFAVRPEGSVSTLKIQRTERGDSAVYLCASSLSGGAGETQYFGPGTRLLVL.